The rows below give T cell receptor beta chains drawn from one sample of a study of cytomegalovirus exposure and HLA in healthy donors. The data were produced by immunoSEQ multiplex PCR, yet TCRdb's version contains in-frame clones alone and is incomplete. There are about 120,000 clones in the sample; over 75% occur only once, and 4% lies in the top ten. Sequenced material: PBMCs. The receptors stem from a man younger than 35 in good health and CMV-seropositive. CDR3s include the opening cysteine and the closing phenylalanine or tryptophan. A D gene is named only where the DNA matches it firmly. Expanded clones are given a class, and other clones once, few, many or no size at all.

d_call	j_call	clone_size	v_call	cdr3_length	cdr3_aa	cdr3_nt
.	TRBJ1-2	.	TRBV19	12	CASSQTGIGYTF	TGTGCCAGTAGCCAAACAGGGATCGGCTACACCTTC
.	TRBJ2-7	.	TRBV7-9	13	CASSSQGLYEQYF	TGTGCCAGCAGCTCCCAGGGGTTGTACGAGCAGTACTTC
TRBD2	TRBJ2-3	.	TRBV7-9	16	CASSLDLGRASDTQYF	TGTGCCAGCAGCTTAGATCTCGGGAGGGCGTCAGATACGCAGTATTTT
TRBD2	TRBJ2-2	few	TRBV4-3	20	CASSQEPVTTSGGAKGELFF	TGCGCCAGCAGCCAAGAACCCGTAACGACTAGCGGGGGGGCCAAGGGGGAGCTGTTTTTT
.	TRBJ2-7	.	TRBV7-2	16	CASSFGVLGHTTEQYF	TGTGCCAGCAGCTTCGGGGTCCTAGGCCACACTACCGAGCAGTACTTC
.	TRBJ2-1	.	TRBV2	12	CASRTSVLEQFF	TGTGCCAGCAGGACATCAGTTCTTGAGCAGTTCTTC
.	TRBJ2-7	.	TRBV4-2	12	CASSQDGQEQYF	TGTGCCAGCAGCCAAGATGGACAGGAGCAGTACTTC
TRBD1	TRBJ1-2	.	TRBV10-2	14	CASSQTGVNYGYTF	TGCGCTAGCAGTCAGACAGGGGTTAACTATGGCTACACCTTC
TRBD1	TRBJ2-3	.	TRBV11-3	16	CASSLEGTGVTDTQYF	TGTGCCAGCAGCTTAGAGGGGACAGGGGTCACAGATACGCAGTATTTT
TRBD2	TRBJ2-2	.	TRBV7-2	17	CASSLGLAGVWTGELFF	TGTGCCAGCAGCTTAGGGCTAGCGGGAGTTTGGACCGGGGAGCTGTTTTTT
TRBD1	TRBJ1-5	.	TRBV27	15	CASGKGTGSNQPQHF	TGTGCCAGCGGAAAGGGGACAGGTAGCAATCAGCCCCAGCATTTT
.	TRBJ2-1	.	TRBV6-5	15	CASSYLRTSYNEQFF	TGTGCCAGCAGTTACCTGAGGACATCCTACAATGAGCAGTTCTTC
.	TRBJ1-6	.	TRBV4-3	15	CASSQDGGNHSPLHF	TGCGCCAGCAGCCAAGATGGAGGGAATCATTCACCCCTCCACTTT
TRBD1	TRBJ1-1	.	TRBV30	17	CAWSRKRIQGRYTEAFF	TGTGCCTGGAGTCGAAAGAGGATACAGGGGAGGTACACTGAAGCTTTCTTT